These 31 T cell receptor beta chains share one sample of origin, sequenced in a study of T cell responses to AZD1222 COVID-19 vaccine. The assay was immunoSEQ multiplex PCR, and TCRdb's table has in-frame clones only and misses some. The data contain 130,000 to 150,000 clones, around nine tenths of them singletons. The sequenced sample was peripheral blood, obtained on day 0 of AZD1222 vaccination. Receptor source: an adult in good health.

This chain links TRBV5-1 with TRBJ1-6, with D unresolved. V was cut by 0 bases and J by 7 bases, with 11 bases left in between. CDR3 length equals 15 residues. The germline V gene has CDR1 SGHRS and CDR2 YFSETQ. The CDR3 sequence is CASSLGQDANSPLHF. CDR3 nucleotides: TGCGCCAGCAGCTTGGGTCAGGACGCAAATTCACCCCTCCACTTT.

This clone was seen once. The sample holds other DNA sequences that translate to the same CDR3. The rearrangement joins TRBV5-6 to TRBJ1-2; D ambiguous. The length of the CDR3 is 13 residues. Germline CDR1 reads SGHDT; CDR2 reads YYEEEE. Trimming took 4 bases from V and 4 from J, leaving 11 bases between them. The CDR3 sequence is CASSQRRLYGYTF. CDR3 nucleotide sequence: TGTGCCAGCAGCCAAAGGAGGCTCTATGGCTACACCTTC.

This rearrangement joins TRBV25-1 to TRBJ2-5, with 8 bases fitting TRBD1. Germline-derived CDR1 and CDR2 are MGHDK and SYGVNS. There are 13 residues in the CDR3. J was trimmed by 7 bases and V by 4 bases; bases with no gene match: 5. The CDR3 here is CASSGGTGGTQYF. The CDR3 bases are TGTGCCAGCAGTGGGGGCACAGGGGGGACCCAGTACTTC.

The J gene is TRBJ1-6, the V gene TRBV7-8, with 10 bases lining up with TRBD1. The CDR3 has 14 amino acids. After removal of 7 bases from V and 8 bases from J, the junction contained 5 bases not matched to a gene. Germline-derived CDR1 and CDR2 are SGHVS and FQNEAQ. The CDR3 sequence is CASKTGTGDSPLHF. In DNA form, the CDR3 reads TGTGCCAGCAAAACCGGGACAGGGGATTCACCCCTCCACTTT. Based on the CDR3 plus reference TRBV7-8 and TRBJ1-6, the full variable domain is GAGVSQSPRYKVAKRGQDVALRCDPISGHVSLFWYQQALGQGPEFLTYFQNEAQLDKSGLPSDRFFAERPEGSVSTLKIQRTQQEDSAVYLCASKTGTGDSPLHFGNGTRLTVT.

The chain couples TRBV6-2 or TRBV6-3 to TRBJ1-2; 8 positions agree with TRBD1. V lost 2 bases to trimming and J lost 7 bases; unmatched junction nucleotides: 6. Germline CDR1 reads MNHEY; CDR2 reads SVGEGT. This CDR3 comprises 14 residues. CDR3 nucleotide sequence: TGTGCCAGCAGTTACGGAGACAGGGGTGTTGGCTACACCTTC. Protein product: CASSYGDRGVGYTF.

This chain links TRBV7-2 with TRBJ1-1; D ambiguous. Germline values: CDR1 SGHTA, CDR2 FQGNSA. V lost 4 bases to trimming and J lost 2 bases, with 5 bases between them. The length of the CDR3 is 12 residues. The CDR3 spells CASSSVNTEAFF. CDR3 in DNA: TGTGCCAGCAGCTCAGTAAACACTGAAGCTTTCTTT.

The chain is built from TRBV18 and TRBJ2-2; D is unresolved. V lost 4 bases and J lost 7, with 10 bases in between. CDR3 length: 13 amino acids. CDR1 and CDR2 (germline): KGHSH, LQKENI. The CDR3 sequence: CASSRTVRGELFF. The DNA for the CDR3 is TGTGCCAGCTCACGGACGGTTCGCGGGGAGCTGTTTTTT.

The V gene is TRBV3-1 (or the pseudogene TRBV3-2), the J gene TRBJ1-2, with 9 bases that match TRBD1. CDR1 is LGHDT and CDR2 is YNNKEL in the germline V gene (reference sequence). The CDR3 extends over 14 amino acids. V trimming: 7 bases; J trimming: 6 bases; junction bases outside the gene matches: 9. The CDR3 DNA follows: TGTGCCAGCACAACCGGGACAGGGATACATGGCTACACCTTC. The encoded protein is CASTTGTGIHGYTF.

DNA for the CDR3: TGTGCCAGCAGCCCTAACCTCGGACGGTCCTACGAGCAGTACTTC. Its translation: CASSPNLGRSYEQYF. This chain joins TRBV7-2 and TRBJ2-7; D gene unclear. The CDR3 has 15 residues. V was shortened by 5 bases and J by 1 base, with 15 bases between the two germline ends. Germline V gene sequence: CDR1 SGHTA, CDR2 FQGNSA.

Here the CDR3 DNA reads TGCAGTGCTGAGCGTGGCGGGGAGCTGTTTTTT. It encodes CSAERGGELFF. The chain has TRBV20-1 and TRBJ2-2; D gene ambiguous. The CDR3 loop spans 11 amino acids. Germline CDR1 is DFQATT and CDR2 is SNEGSKA (reference sequence). V was cut by 5 bases and J by 7 bases, with 8 bases left in between.

The chain joins TRBV21-1 to TRBJ1-1; the D call TRBD1 from the table was never checked on the DNA. TRBV21-1 is tagged as a pseudogene. CDR3 length equals 16 residues. The CDR3 sequence: CASSRGSGYEDTEAFF. The CDR3 DNA follows: TGTGCCAGCAGCCGTGGGTCAGGGTACGAGGACACTGAAGCTTTCTTT.

This sequence joins TRBV18 and TRBJ1-1; D remains unclear. Trimming left V 3 bases short and J 0 bases short, with 11 bases between. CDR3 length: 15 residues. Germline V CDR1 and CDR2: KGHSH, LQKENI. The CDR3 loop is CASSPPTEMNTEAFF. The CDR3, as DNA: TGTGCCAGCTCACCTCCCACAGAGATGAACACTGAAGCTTTCTTT. Full variable domain (missing parts from reference TRBV18 and TRBJ1-1): NAGVMQNPRHLVRRRGQEARLRCSPMKGHSHVYWYRQLPEEGLKFMVYLQKENIIDESGMPKERFSAEFPKEGPSILRIQQVVRGDSAAYFCASSPPTEMNTEAFFGQGTRLTVV.

The chain employs TRBV3-1 (or the pseudogene TRBV3-2) and TRBJ2-7; 11 nucleotides agree with TRBD2. This CDR3 has 15 residues. Germline CDR1 and CDR2: LGHDT and YNNKEL (reference sequence). V lost 1 base and J lost 7; bases outside the gene matches: 6. The CDR3 is CASSQVVAGGSEQYF. The CDR3 DNA reads as TGTGCCAGCAGCCAAGTGGTAGCGGGAGGGAGTGAGCAGTACTTC.

This clone was seen just once. This sequence joins TRBV20-1 and TRBJ2-1; D is ambiguous. The V and J ends lost 3 bases and 4 bases respectively, with 7 bases between them. Germline lookup yields CDR1 DFQATT and CDR2 SNEGSKA (reference sequence). The CDR3 contains 12 residues. CDR3 nucleotides: TGCAGTGCTAGTTTGCCTTACAATGAGCAGTTCTTC. Encoded protein: CSASLPYNEQFF.

The chain carries TRBV5-1 and TRBJ2-4; TRBD2 is a possible D gene (5 bases). Germline-derived CDR1 and CDR2 are SGHRS and YFSETQ. The germline V and J ends were trimmed by 1 base and 6 bases, with 17 bases remaining between them. The CDR3 is 16 amino acids. This CDR3 reads CASSLNGEIVGNIQYF. CDR3 in DNA: TGCGCCAGCAGCTTGAATGGGGAGATAGTTGGAAACATTCAGTACTTC.

The rearrangement joins TRBV25-1 to TRBJ2-1, with TRBD2 identical over 9 bases. CDR3 length equals 16 residues. V lost 6 bases and J lost 4; bases outside the gene matches: 10. CDR1 is MGHDK and CDR2 is SYGVNS in the germline V gene. CDR3 region: CASSRFGGRVYNEQFF. For the CDR3, the DNA is TGTGCCAGCAGCCGTTTCGGCGGGAGGGTTTACAATGAGCAGTTCTTC.

V and J are TRBV6-2 or TRBV6-3 and TRBJ2-7, with D unclear. V was pared by 0 bases and J by 6 bases, with 6 bases between. The CDR3 sequence is 12 residues long. Germline V CDR1 and CDR2: MNHEY, SVGEGT. The CDR3 region has the DNA TGTGCCAGCAGTTACTCGTGGGGCGAGCAGTACTTC. It encodes CASSYSWGEQYF.

CDR3 bases: TGTGCCAGCAGTTCCCAGGAGGTGCTAGGGACCCAGTACTTC. This gives the protein CASSSQEVLGTQYF. The genes are TRBV6-2 or TRBV6-3 and TRBJ2-5, with a possible D match to TRBD2 (5 bases). Germline V gene sequence: CDR1 MNHEY, CDR2 SVGEGT. Trimming stripped 4 bases from V and 7 bases from J, with 16 bases between. CDR3 length: 14 residues.

The V gene is TRBV3-1 (or the pseudogene TRBV3-2), the J gene TRBJ2-3, with D unresolved. The CDR3 is 15 residues long. Per germline, CDR1 LGHDT and CDR2 YNNKEL (reference sequence). The germline V and J ends were trimmed by 8 bases and 9 bases, with 24 bases remaining between them. The chain's CDR3 is CASGSVAPQGVTQYF. The CDR3, as DNA: TGTGCCAGCGGGTCCGTGGCACCTCAAGGTGTAACGCAGTATTTT.

DNA of the CDR3: TGTGCCAGCTCACCACCATCTAGGCAGGATACGCAGTATTTT. Its protein is CASSPPSRQDTQYF. The rearrangement joins TRBV18 to TRBJ2-3; D is ambiguous. The germline V and J ends were trimmed by 0 bases and 6 bases, with 10 bases remaining between them. This CDR3 has 14 residues. Germline V gene lookup returns CDR1 KGHSH and CDR2 LQKENI.

This clone has just one count. This chain uses TRBV9 with TRBJ2-3; D could derive from TRBD1 or TRBD2 (5 bases each). Trimming shortened V by 0 bases and J by 0 bases, and 23 bases separated the two germline ends. The CDR3 has 20 amino acids. The germline V gene encodes CDR1 SGDLS and CDR2 YYNGEE. CDR3 nucleotide sequence: TGTGCCAGCAGCGTAGGGGCGTCGCCGGGGCACTCCTTTAGCACAGATACGCAGTATTTT. As protein: CASSVGASPGHSFSTDTQYF. Full variable domain (outside the CDR3, taken from reference TRBV9 and TRBJ2-3): DSGVTQTPKHLITATGQRVTLRCSPRSGDLSVYWYQQSLDQGLQFLIQYYNGEERAKGNILERFSAQQFPDLHSELNLSSLELGDSALYFCASSVGASPGHSFSTDTQYFGPGTRLTVL.

The gene calls are TRBV9 and TRBJ2-6; 9 bases align to TRBD1. This CDR3 has 18 amino acids. Unmatched junction bases numbered 12, after V lost 4 bases and J lost 4 bases. Germline V gene sequence: CDR1 SGDLS, CDR2 YYNGEE. In DNA form, the CDR3 reads TGTGCCAGCAGCCGCAAGAATACAGGGGGCGAAGGGGCCAACGTCCTGACTTTC. Protein: CASSRKNTGGEGANVLTF.

The V call is TRBV11-2, the J call TRBJ2-5, with D perhaps assigned TRBD1 or TRBD2 (5 bases each). Germline loops: CDR1 SGHAT, CDR2 FQNNGV. The CDR3 contains 14 residues. The ends were cut back, 0 bases at V and 5 bases at J, with 10 bases in the middle. In DNA, the CDR3 is TGTGCCAGCAGCTTAGACCGGGGCTCGGAGACCCAGTACTTC. This sequence encodes CASSLDRGSETQYF.

The genes are TRBV7-9 and TRBJ2-5, with TRBD1 matching over 8 bases. J gave up 5 bases and V 8 bases, and 10 bases lay outside the gene matches. Germline lookup yields CDR1 SEHNR and CDR2 FQNEAQ (reference sequence). The length of the CDR3 is 14 residues. The CDR3 DNA is TGTGCCAGCGGCAAACAGGGGGAAGGGGAGACCCAGTACTTC. Translation: CASGKQGEGETQYF.

This clone was seen just once. The chain carries TRBV12-3 or TRBV12-4 and TRBJ2-1; 10 bases map to TRBD2. This CDR3 has 13 amino acids. V dropped 8 bases and J dropped 9; count of bases not matched to a gene: 7. This chain's CDR3 is CASLPGLATEQFF. CDR3 sequence (DNA): TGTGCCAGCTTGCCGGGACTAGCGACTGAGCAGTTCTTC.

CDR3 amino acids: CASSGLARYNEQFF. In DNA, the CDR3 is TGTGCCAGCAGCGGACTAGCGCGATACAATGAGCAGTTCTTC. V usage is TRBV21-1 and J usage is TRBJ2-1; the DNA was not compared with TRBD2, the D call given in the table. TRBV21-1 corresponds to a pseudogene. The CDR3 is made up of 14 amino acids.

CDR3: CASSPWAGNYGYTF. The CDR3 nucleotides are TGCGCCAGCAGCCCGTGGGCAGGGAACTATGGCTACACCTTC. This chain uses TRBV4-3 with TRBJ1-2; possibly TRBD1 for D (5 bases). The length of the CDR3 is 14 residues. The ends were cut back, 4 bases at V and 2 bases at J, with 11 bases in the middle. Germline V gives CDR1 LGHNA, CDR2 YSLEER.

This sequence joins TRBV5-6 and TRBJ2-3, with D possibly TRBD2 on 6 matching bases. Germline-derived CDR1 and CDR2 are SGHDT and YYEEEE. V dropped 1 base and J dropped 1 base, with 10 bases sitting between them. The CDR3 has 15 residues. Here the CDR3 DNA reads TGTGCCAGCAGCTTGACGGCTAGCGGCACAGATACGCAGTATTTT. This encodes CASSLTASGTDTQYF.

The gene calls are TRBV7-8 and TRBJ2-7; TRBD1 might be the D (5 bases). Germline V gene data show CDR1 as SGHVS and CDR2 as FQNEAQ. CDR3 size: 16 residues. V was pared by 5 bases and J by 4 bases, with 21 bases between. DNA of the CDR3: TGTGCCAGCAGCCAGCGCCCCACCAGGGTGGGATACGAGCAGTACTTC. It is translated as CASSQRPTRVGYEQYF.

The chain joins TRBV9 to TRBJ2-1, with D perhaps matching TRBD2 (6 bases). The CDR3 consists of 15 residues. V lost 3 bases and J lost 4, with 14 bases in between. The germline CDR1 and CDR2 sequences are SGDLS and YYNGEE. The CDR3 sequence is CASSAPPGGYNEQFF. In DNA form, the CDR3 reads TGTGCCAGCAGCGCCCCCCCCGGGGGATACAATGAGCAGTTCTTC.

Only one count was recorded for this clone. The chain joins TRBV24-1 to TRBJ2-2; possibly TRBD2 for D (5 bases). V lost 5 bases and J lost 1, with 7 bases in between. The germline CDR1 and CDR2 sequences are KGHDR and SFDVKD. The CDR3 covers 14 residues. The CDR3 region is CATSARGNTGELFF. CDR3 DNA: TGTGCCACCAGTGCACGGGGGAACACCGGGGAGCTGTTTTTT.